A selection of T cell receptor beta chains follows, all from one sample in a study of T cell clonotyping in hematopoietic cell transplantation. Produced via immunoSEQ multiplex PCR; TCRdb's table is partial and in-frame only. The sample consists of some 1,100 clones, almost 95% of them appearing once. The sample in question was PBMCs, obtained 180 days after allogeneic stem cell transplant. These receptors were collected from a male patient aged 45 to 59 who had an allogeneic stem cell transplant from a related donor, so T cells may come from the graft donor. Some clones in this sample may be carry-over from other donors' samples. The CDR3 runs from the conserved cysteine through the conserved F or W. The D gene is left open where the match is weak. Clone size, where shown, is once, few, many, or a class for clones that have expanded.

>-|TRBJ1-1|TRBV6-6|TRBD1
TGTGCCAGCAGTTATCGGGAGGGGGCGAACACTGAAGCTTTCTTT
CASSYREGANTEAFF
>once|TRBJ1-1|TRBV19|-
TGTGCCAGTACTCATGGGAAGGGCTGGTACACTGAAGCTTTCTTT
CASTHGKGWYTEAFF
>-|TRBJ1-2|TRBV9|-
TGTGCCAGCAGCGTAGTTTCAGGGGCTGGCTACACCTTC
CASSVVSGAGYTF
>-|TRBJ2-1|TRBV2|-
TGTGCCAGCACCCTAGGAAAGCAGTTCTTC
CASTLGKQFF
>-|TRBJ2-1|TRBV6-1|-
TGTGCCACCACAGTCGGGGTCGTATACAATGAGCAGTTCTTC
CATTVGVVYNEQFF
>-|TRBJ2-7|TRBV4-2|TRBD2
TGTGCCAGCAGCCAACAACGGACTAGCGGGGCGAACTCCTACGAGCAGTACTTC
CASSQQRTSGANSYEQYF
>-|TRBJ1-5|TRBV6-9|-
TGTGCCAGCAGTTATTCGATACCCGGGGCTCAGCCCCAGCATTTT
CASSYSIPGAQPQHF
>-|TRBJ2-1|TRBV30|TRBD2
TGTGCCTGGAGAGCCGGGACTAGCGGTTTCAATGAGCAGTTCTTC
CAWRAGTSGFNEQFF
>-|TRBJ2-4|TRBV21-1|-
TGTGCCAGCAGGTTGTGGCTACAGCAAAGAAAAAACATTCAGTACTTC
CASRLWLQQRKNIQYF
>-|TRBJ1-1|TRBV6-5|-
TGTGCCAGCAGTTGGGGGATCCTGAACACTGAAGCTTTCTTT
CASSWGILNTEAFF
>-|TRBJ1-2|TRBV29-1|TRBD1
TGCAGCGTCCCCCAGGGGGGCCTCACGAACTATGGCTACACCTTC
CSVPQGGLTNYGYTF
>-|TRBJ2-7|TRBV7-9|-
TGTGCCAGCAGCTTAGCGGGGGACGGCTCCTACGAGCAGTACTTC
CASSLAGDGSYEQYF